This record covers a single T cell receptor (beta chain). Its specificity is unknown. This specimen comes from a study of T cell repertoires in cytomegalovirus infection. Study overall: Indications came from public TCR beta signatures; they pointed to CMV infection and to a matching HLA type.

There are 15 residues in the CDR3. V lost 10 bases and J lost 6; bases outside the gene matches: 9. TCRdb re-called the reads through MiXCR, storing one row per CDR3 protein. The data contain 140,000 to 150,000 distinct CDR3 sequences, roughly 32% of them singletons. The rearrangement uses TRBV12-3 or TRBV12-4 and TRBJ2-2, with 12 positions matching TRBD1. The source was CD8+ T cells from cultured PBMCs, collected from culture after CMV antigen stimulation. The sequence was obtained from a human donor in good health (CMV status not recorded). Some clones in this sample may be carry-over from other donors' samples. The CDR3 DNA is TGTGCCATATCACGGGGACAGGGGGCCCCCGGGGAGCTGTTTTTT. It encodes CAISRGQGAPGELFF.